These 7 T cell receptor beta chains were sequenced from one sample in a study of blood T cell repertoires in COVID-19. The method was immunoSEQ multiplex PCR; TCRdb's version includes in-frame clones alone and lacks a portion of them. The sample lists fewer than 250,000 clones, just under 90% occurring once. The sequenced sample was PBMCs or T cells enriched from blood (not recorded which). Every receptor here comes from a man in his fifties or sixties who had been exposed to COVID-19.

This CDR3 is CASSRTGTNSPLHF. DNA of the CDR3: TGCGCCAGCAGTCGGACAGGGACCAATTCACCCCTCCACTTT. This rearrangement joins TRBV5-1 to TRBJ1-6; TRBD1 aligns across 8 bases. Germline values: CDR1 SGHRS, CDR2 YFSETQ. There are 14 residues in the CDR3. The V segment lost 5 bases and the J segment 7 bases; nucleotides outside the gene matches: 5. Together with reference TRBV5-1 and TRBJ1-6, the CDR3 gives the full variable domain: KAGVTQTPRYLIKTRGQQVTLSCSPISGHRSVSWYQQTPGQGLQFLFEYFSETQRNKGNFPGRFSGRQFSNSRSEMNVSTLELGDSALYLCASSRTGTNSPLHFGNGTRLTVT.

The V call is TRBV2, the J call TRBJ1-6; no reliable D call. The CDR3 length is 18 residues. The ends were cut back, 3 bases at V and 0 bases at J, with 15 bases in the middle. Germline lookup yields CDR1 SNHLY and CDR2 FYNNEI. The CDR3 coding sequence is TGTGCCAGCAGTGATTCGGGTCAAACAAGCTCCTATAATTCACCCCTCCACTTT. Protein product: CASSDSGQTSSYNSPLHF.

V usage is TRBV30 and J usage is TRBJ1-6; a possible D gene is TRBD1 (6 bases). The ends were cut back, 2 bases at V and 7 bases at J, with 12 bases in the middle. The CDR3 covers 14 residues. Germline values: CDR1 GTSNPN, CDR2 SVGIG (reference sequence). The DNA for the CDR3 is TGTGCCTGGAGTCGGGACAACCTGAATTCACCCCTCCACTTT. Its translation: CAWSRDNLNSPLHF.

CDR3 nucleotides: TGTGCCAGCAGCCAAGACACAAACACTGAAGCTTTCTTT. It is translated as CASSQDTNTEAFF. The gene calls are TRBV14 and TRBJ1-1; D unresolved. There are 13 residues in the CDR3. Trimming took 0 bases from V and 2 from J, leaving 4 bases between them. The germline V gene has CDR1 SGHDN and CDR2 FVKESK.

This chain uses TRBV7-3 with TRBJ2-3; perhaps TRBD2 as D (6 bases). Deletions cut 5 bases from V and 4 bases from J, with 10 bases between. The CDR3 has 13 residues. CDR1 and CDR2 from the germline V gene are SGHTA and FQGTGA. Written as DNA, the CDR3 is TGTGCCAGCAGCAGCGGGCGCCCAGATACGCAGTATTTT. As protein: CASSSGRPDTQYF.

This clone turned up a few times. V and J are TRBV11-2 and TRBJ2-7; TRBD2 aligns across 8 bases. The germline V gene has CDR1 SGHAT and CDR2 FQNNGV. The CDR3 contains 16 residues. V was clipped by 0 bases and J by 3 bases; unmatched bases: 7. The CDR3 DNA sequence: TGTGCCAGCAGCTTAGATCTGAGCGGGAGCGTCTACGAGCAGTACGTC. This codes for CASSLDLSGSVYEQYV.

V is TRBV5-1 and J is TRBJ2-4, with TRBD2 as a possible D gene (6 bases). The CDR3 loop spans 14 amino acids. The germline V gene encodes CDR1 SGHRS and CDR2 YFSETQ. Trimming took 4 bases from V and 3 from J, leaving 11 bases between them. The CDR3 protein is CASSHNGGKNIQYF. Written as DNA, the CDR3 is TGCGCCAGCAGCCACAACGGGGGCAAAAACATTCAGTACTTC.